These T cell receptor beta chains were read from a single sample in a study of cytomegalovirus exposure and HLA in healthy donors. Using immunoSEQ multiplex PCR, the repertoire was profiled, and TCRdb retains in-frame clones only, with some absent. The sample contains approximately 89,000 clones, roughly four fifths of which appear only once. Sequences were obtained from PBMCs. The receptors stem from a young man in good health and CMV-seronegative. The CDR3 runs from the conserved cysteine through the conserved F or W.

v_call: TRBV28
j_call: TRBJ1-4
cdr3_aa: CASSSPGQGNNEKLFF

v_call: TRBV4-1
j_call: TRBJ1-2
cdr3_aa: CASSQGVADRAGYGYTF

v_call: TRBV27
j_call: TRBJ2-1
cdr3_aa: CASSLIGGTSGSGTYNEQFF

v_call: TRBV5-1
j_call: TRBJ2-7
cdr3_aa: CASSNGLPQEQYF

v_call: TRBV7-9
j_call: TRBJ2-7
cdr3_aa: CSSSPTQGGHLYEQYF

v_call: TRBV18
j_call: TRBJ2-5
cdr3_aa: CASSPRQQETQYF

v_call: TRBV19
j_call: TRBJ2-3
cdr3_aa: CASNNRGTHTDTQYF

v_call: TRBV21-1
j_call: TRBJ1-4
cdr3_aa: CASSKVRRDSNEKLFF

v_call: TRBV19
j_call: TRBJ1-6
cdr3_aa: CASRGGSGASNSPLHF

v_call: TRBV5-6
j_call: TRBJ2-2
cdr3_aa: CASSRDLAVNTGELFF

v_call: TRBV6-5
j_call: TRBJ1-4
cdr3_aa: CASSYRGDSNEKLFF

v_call: TRBV29-1
j_call: TRBJ2-1
cdr3_aa: CSVEDGEDTDYNEQFF

v_call: TRBV5-1
j_call: TRBJ2-2
cdr3_aa: CASSVTGTTGELFF

v_call: TRBV19
j_call: TRBJ1-1
cdr3_aa: CASRRQGRNTEAFF

v_call: TRBV7-7
j_call: TRBJ2-5
cdr3_aa: CASSLSNGIQETQYF

v_call: TRBV9
j_call: TRBJ1-3
cdr3_aa: CASSVEGGLDTIYF

v_call: TRBV7-9
j_call: TRBJ2-3
cdr3_aa: CASSPRLAETTDTQYF

v_call: TRBV7-9
j_call: TRBJ2-3
cdr3_aa: CASPRGSGTLSTDTQYF

v_call: TRBV13
j_call: TRBJ1-5
cdr3_aa: CASSLGQSNQPQHF

v_call: TRBV4-3
j_call: TRBJ2-1
cdr3_aa: CASSQGQGEGEQFF

v_call: TRBV19
j_call: TRBJ1-1
cdr3_aa: CASSDRSGWNTEAFF

v_call: TRBV5-4
j_call: TRBJ2-1
cdr3_aa: CASSERAGNEQFF

v_call: TRBV2
j_call: TRBJ1-1
cdr3_aa: CASRAGKGTEAFF

v_call: TRBV27
j_call: TRBJ2-2
cdr3_aa: CASSLIGRPSGTRNTGELFF

v_call: TRBV16
j_call: TRBJ1-1
cdr3_aa: CASSPALNTEAFF

v_call: TRBV11-2
j_call: TRBJ2-7
cdr3_aa: CASSSIRTGPYEQYF

v_call: TRBV28
j_call: TRBJ2-1
cdr3_aa: CASSSPRLAAMREQFF

v_call: TRBV2
j_call: TRBJ1-4
cdr3_aa: CASRYRDRGEEKLFF

v_call: TRBV6-6
j_call: TRBJ2-7
cdr3_aa: CASSDTSEGSYEQYF

v_call: TRBV6-1
j_call: TRBJ1-4
cdr3_aa: CASSEGHEGAVGKLFF

v_call: TRBV5-4
j_call: TRBJ1-1
cdr3_aa: CASSLWDRVGTEAFF

v_call: TRBV11-2
j_call: TRBJ2-7
cdr3_aa: CASSSRGTSAYEQYF

v_call: TRBV6-5
j_call: TRBJ2-1
cdr3_aa: CASSYSAITSYNEQFF

v_call: TRBV11-3
j_call: TRBJ2-1
cdr3_aa: CASSLVAGGGNEQFF

v_call: TRBV28
j_call: TRBJ2-7
cdr3_aa: CASSLPGQGYNEQYF

v_call: TRBV28
j_call: TRBJ2-1
cdr3_aa: CASSPHRGKHPYNEQFF

v_call: TRBV6-5
j_call: TRBJ1-4
cdr3_aa: CASSYGYRATNEKLFF

v_call: TRBV5-1
j_call: TRBJ2-5
cdr3_aa: CASSPGQGRETQYF

v_call: TRBV19
j_call: TRBJ2-7
cdr3_aa: CASSSPTTGSGYEQYF

v_call: TRBV10-1
j_call: TRBJ2-1
cdr3_aa: CASSESSGNHNEQFF

v_call: TRBV18
j_call: TRBJ2-1
cdr3_aa: CASSPPTGLPYNEQFF

v_call: TRBV19
j_call: TRBJ2-4
cdr3_aa: CASSDLRGRGRKNIQYF

v_call: TRBV6-1
j_call: TRBJ2-1
cdr3_aa: CASSETSDSYNEQFF

v_call: TRBV5-8
j_call: TRBJ1-6
cdr3_aa: CASSFRGGSPLHF

v_call: TRBV7-2
j_call: TRBJ2-7
cdr3_aa: CASSPRWGGASYEQYF

v_call: TRBV18
j_call: TRBJ1-2
cdr3_aa: CASSPEGQGRVYTF

v_call: TRBV7-9
j_call: TRBJ2-7
cdr3_aa: CASSFTYEQYF

v_call: TRBV4-1
j_call: TRBJ1-1
cdr3_aa: CASSQIQLNTEAFF

v_call: TRBV11-2
j_call: TRBJ1-1
cdr3_aa: CASSLVVYGANTEAFF

v_call: TRBV14
j_call: TRBJ2-5
cdr3_aa: CASSQSLRSGGAQETQYF

v_call: TRBV28
j_call: TRBJ1-1
cdr3_aa: CASSPPMNTEAFF

v_call: TRBV14
j_call: TRBJ2-1
cdr3_aa: CASSQDEWASYNEQFF

v_call: TRBV7-8
j_call: TRBJ2-7
cdr3_aa: CASSLAGTRVYEQYF

v_call: TRBV14
j_call: TRBJ1-1
cdr3_aa: CASSTLSVPAEAFF

v_call: TRBV7-8
j_call: TRBJ1-6
cdr3_aa: CASSFETQNSPLHF